This T cell receptor (beta chain) was recovered during a study of OX40 agonist ivuxolimab in advanced cancers. With respect to this clone: Its matching antigen is unknown.

Profiling relied on immunoSEQ multiplex PCR, and the TCRdb table lists in-frame clones only, not all of them. Counted here are 65,000 to 85,000 clones, more than 70% occurring once; the ten biggest clones make up roughly 2.5%. The germline V gene encodes CDR1 GTSNPN and CDR2 SVGIG (reference sequence). The CDR3 runs to 18 residues. The junction had 14 bases not matched to a gene; V was cut back by 2 bases and J by 0 bases. Findings of the study overall: More expanded clones were found, on average, in CD8+ than in CD4+ T cells.

This specimen was CD4+ or CD8+ T cells sorted from blood, taken in a trial of the OX40 agonist ivuxolimab. This clonotype was obtained from an adult with an advanced solid tumor such as melanoma, head and neck, liver or kidney cancer. The chain recombines TRBV30 with TRBJ1-1, with 8 bases lining up with TRBD1. CDR3 sequence (DNA): TGTGCCTGGAGTTCCAGGGGGCGATTCCGGGGGATGAACACTGAAGCTTTCTTT. This codes for CAWSSRGRFRGMNTEAFF.